This T cell receptor beta chain comes out of a study of breast tumors, draining lymph nodes, adjacent tissues. Germline CDR1 reads SGHRS; CDR2 reads YFSETQ. This CDR3 spans 14 amino acids. Trimming pared 1 base from V and 4 bases from J, leaving 8 bases between. This clonotype was picked up a small number of times. The target antigen is unknown. TCRdb re-called the multiplex PCR reads with MiXCR, one entry per CDR3 protein. Among 17,000 or so distinct CDR3 sequences listed, under 70% were seen once. Broader study findings: Tumors had less TCR diversity than lymph nodes, more than nontumor tissue. Tumor and nontumor repertoires were significantly more similar in luminal-like than in basal-like breast cancer. The data were judged consistent with most tumor T cells coming from lymph node and expanding in tumor.

The receptor was derived from a female donor with breast cancer. Some clones in this sample may be carry-over from other donors' samples. Sequencing used tumor-adjacent breast tissue. The chain couples TRBV5-1 to TRBJ2-2, with D unclear. CDR3 loop: CASSLTVSTGELFF. The CDR3 nucleotides read TGCGCCAGCAGCTTGACAGTGAGCACCGGGGAGCTGTTTTTT.